A single T cell receptor beta chain is shown here with its context. Grouping used clinical history reported by participants in a survey and questionnaire. The germline gives CDR1 LNHDA, CDR2 SQIVND (reference sequence). CDR3 length equals 17 residues. The junction had 14 bases not matched to a gene; V was cut back by 6 bases and J by 7 bases. Measured with immunoSEQ multiplex PCR; TCRdb has only the in-frame clones, and not every one. The sample carries under 250,000 clones, 83% recorded once. The data were obtained in a study of blood T cell repertoires in COVID-19. Sequencing was performed on PBMCs or T cells enriched from blood (not recorded which). This receptor was taken from a woman aged 50 to 65 who had been exposed to COVID-19. V usage is TRBV19 and J usage is TRBJ1-5, with 11 bases that match TRBD1. Here the CDR3 DNA reads TGTGCCAGTAGCCCCCTCTACCGGGACAGGGGGAAGCAGCCCCAGCATTTT. Its protein product is CASSPLYRDRGKQPQHF.